Below, one T cell receptor beta chain is given with its context. This sample is part of a study of blood T cell repertoires in COVID-19. Study-level information: The origin of the acute and convalescent COVID-19 samples was the United States, Italy and Spain. Nucleic acid was either cDNA or gDNA, and it came from T cells, B-cell-depleted T cells, or PBMCs.

In the source study's methods: Estimation of nucleated cell counts relied on the amplification of reference gene primers. Assay: immunoSEQ multiplex PCR; the TCRdb copy retains only in-frame clones and omits some. V and J calls and clone size come straight from that table; D and trimming were deduced from the DNA. The data show about 200,000 clones, with roughly 84% seen just once and around 14% held by the top ten. This CDR3 region has 18 residues. The trim removed 3 bases at V and 6 bases at J, leaving 10 bases unmatched. Germline-derived CDR1 and CDR2 are MGHDK and SYGVNS. The sequencing sample was made of peripheral blood. The genes are TRBV25-1 and TRBJ2-2, with 13 nucleotides matching TRBD2. The clonotype was recovered from a human donor in a cohort sampled during active COVID-19. The CDR3 spells CASSEHPTSGRASGELFF. CDR3 DNA: TGTGCCAGCAGTGAGCATCCTACTAGCGGGAGGGCCTCCGGGGAGCTGTTTTTT.